This T cell receptor beta chain was sequenced for a study of PD-1 blockade in classical Hodgkin lymphoma. Study summary: The study gave patients nivolumab 3 mg/kg intravenously every 2 weeks. Study outcomes and limitations: Whatever underlies the repertoire differences (possibly disease activity or prior therapy) remains undefined. Before treatment, complete responders showed about the same diversity as newly diagnosed patients. CD4+ TCR diversity rose significantly by C4D1, and CD8+ TCR diversity did not.

V gave up 3 bases and J gave up 7 bases, with 12 bases separating them. CDR1 and CDR2 from the germline V gene are MNHNS and SASEGT. The CDR3 is made up of 14 amino acids. Concerning this clone: What it binds is unknown.

This table comes from immunoSEQ multiplex PCR, and its TCRdb copy is limited to in-frame clones, with some not included. The sample yields 20,000 to 30,000 clones, more than 75% seen once. The patients all showed relapse after autologous stem cell transplantation, while their brentuximab vedotin exposure varied. This clonotype originated in a human donor with classical Hodgkin lymphoma. The J gene is TRBJ1-4, the V gene TRBV6-1, with no clear D. This specimen was peripheral blood mononuclear cells (PBMCs), taken at baseline. DNA for the CDR3: TGTGCCAGCAGTGAGGTCTCCCGGGGTGAAAAACTGTTTTTT. Protein sequence: CASSEVSRGEKLFF.